This TCR beta chain was identified in a study of cytomegalovirus exposure and HLA in healthy donors. This CDR3 is 18 amino acids long. V was pared by 0 bases and J by 7 bases, with 12 bases of the junction left unmatched. Germline CDR1 and CDR2: LNHNV and YYDKDF (reference sequence). Study findings and constraints: Overall, under 200 TCR beta chains were annotated as cytomegalovirus-associated. The presence/absence work took it that sequencing depth was about the same across donors. A few chains tied to CMV proved CMV antigen-specific in vitro.

Of note for this clone: Antigen specificity is unknown.

Both 60 Vbeta primers and 13 Jbeta primers went into the PCR. The repertoire was sequenced with immunoSEQ multiplex PCR; TCRdb's copy has only in-frame clones and lacks some. Among 100,000 to 150,000 clones listed, 65% to 75% were seen once. The sequence was obtained from a man aged 35 to 55 in good health and CMV-seropositive. Specimen: PBMCs. The chain links TRBV15 to TRBJ2-1; 10 nucleotides match TRBD2. In nucleotides, the CDR3 is TGTGCCACCAGCAGAGATTCCCCACTAGCGGGAAAGCCGAATGAGCAGTTCTTC. Translating it yields CATSRDSPLAGKPNEQFF. The full variable domain, its missing parts supplied by reference TRBV15 and TRBJ2-1, is DAMVIQNPRYQVTQFGKPVTLSCSQTLNHNVMYWYQQKSSQAPKLLFHYYDKDFNNEADTPDNFQSRRPNTSFCFLDIRSPGLGDTAMYLCATSRDSPLAGKPNEQFFGPGTRLTVL.